The present entry profiles one T cell receptor (beta chain) with its context. This receptor's antigen is unknown. The record has no base qualities; no much larger clone is one base away. Participants in the prospective study were aged roughly 18 to 100 years, lived in about two dozen United States geographic areas, and enrolled through a virtual design. In the prospective study, cohorts were assigned on the basis of participant-reported clinical history obtained from a screening survey and a study questionnaire. Each participant in the prospective study had whole blood, serum and a nasopharyngeal or oropharyngeal swab collected by mobile phlebotomists. Additional blood draws and questionnaires over an approximately two-month period could optionally be provided by prospective study participants. Blood samples from the prospective study were shipped frozen or at room temperature prior to DNA extraction.

These data are taken from a study of blood T cell repertoires in COVID-19 (dated by TCRdb to 2018 to 2020). Some background on the complete study: Collaborator samples came from the United States, Italy and Spain and covered acute and convalescent phases of COVID-19. The material from the prospective study consisted of cDNA or gDNA derived from T cells, B-cell-depleted T cells, or PBMCs. Subjects who had been exposed to COVID-19, were actively infected with it, or had recovered from it provided the deeply sampled blood TCRbeta repertoires that made up the dataset. A freely available public database, intended as a resource for researchers studying the immune response to SARS-CoV-2, is where the repertoires were released. The samples were drawn from two sources: the first 160 participants of the ongoing ImmuneRACE study, and 1,200 or so subjects contributed by 6 global collaborators. Sample metadata almost always included a de-identified subject ID, COVID-19 status, age in years and sex. Where HLA class I and class II types were available, the types were taken from metadata supplied by the sample provider, not from assay-based typing. Overall study results and their limits: Clinical and demographic metadata were provided uncurated, with the amount varying by source and participant.

The CDR1 and CDR2 encoded by the germline V gene are SGDLS and YYNGEE. V and J are trimmed by 0 bases and 5 bases, and the gene matches miss 3 bases of the junction. Measured from the cysteine to the phenylalanine, the CDR3 is 15 residues long. The CDR3 DNA has 45 bases and is translated from base 1. The immunoSEQ Assay, a bias-controlled multiplex PCR, was used to amplify TCRbeta CDR3 regions from genomic DNA. Under the source paper's analysis protocol: The number of nucleated cells in each sample was estimated by amplification of reference gene primers within the assay. Sequence reads were collapsed and filtered to measure the absolute abundance of every unique TCRbeta CDR3 rearrangement. For each sample, productive Simpson clonality was calculated by taking the square root of Simpson's diversity index across productive rearrangements. TCRdb's version of the immuneACCESS table is confined to in-frame rearrangements and falls short of the full clone set. An unresolved V gene accounts for under half of the shortfall where checked; the remainder is of unknown origin. V, J and clone size are those of that table, while D and trimming were read from the DNA. The sample table contains some 200,000 clones; only one count was recorded for more than 80% of them. The top ten clones comprise roughly 3% of the sample.

The source of this sequence is a woman younger than 35 in a cohort exposed to, infected with or recovered from COVID-19 (not recorded which). Sequencing input: PBMCs or T cells enriched from blood (not recorded which). The chain joins TRBV9 to TRBJ2-7, and 12 bases in between align with TRBD1. The CDR3 in this case is CASSVAGTGGDEQYF. The DNA sequence reads TGTGCCAGCAGCGTAGCTGGGACAGGGGGCGACGAGCAGTACTTC.